This record concerns one TCR beta chain sequence. DNA loading was fixed at 350 ng for all bulk PBMC samples. Sequencing used immunoSEQ multiplex PCR; TCRdb keeps in-frame clones, though not all of them. The sample lists 5,000 to 7,500 clones; 88% were seen once. The data are from a study of blood T cell dynamics during melanoma immunotherapy. Study at large: First-line therapy was either pembrolizumab or nivolumab with ipilimumab for metastatic melanoma.

Per the germline V gene, CDR1 is MNHNS and CDR2 is SASEGT. V lost 6 bases to trimming and J lost 9 bases, with 12 bases between them. The CDR3 has 13 residues. The time point is: week 3, after first cycle of checkpoint inhibitor. Sampling occurred pretreatment (T0) and at week 3 (W3), after cycle one of checkpoint blockade. Patients had no prior systemic cancer treatment, immunosuppressants or other active cancers. This receptor was obtained from a human donor with melanoma. The sample was blood, taken from a patient treated with checkpoint blockade. The chain couples TRBV6-1 to TRBJ1-6; no firm D call. CDR3 DNA sequence: TGTGCCAGCAGCCTTTGGACGTTTTCACCCCTCCACTTT. Protein sequence: CASSLWTFSPLHF.